This TCR beta chain was profiled in a study of T cell responses to AZD1222 COVID-19 vaccine. Clones were sequenced by immunoSEQ multiplex PCR, and TCRdb holds only the in-frame ones, with some missing. The sample holds around 150,000 clones; 90% are singletons and the top ten take 3.4%. This CDR3 spans 15 amino acids. Germline V gene sequence: CDR1 MNHEY, CDR2 SVGAGI. V dropped 8 bases and J dropped 7 bases, with 20 bases sitting between them. This sample comprised peripheral blood, obtained on day 0 of AZD1222 vaccination. This chain uses TRBV6-5 with TRBJ1-4; D unresolved. This receptor was taken from an adult in good health. The CDR3 spells CASSKRGRDGEKLFF. The CDR3 coding sequence is TGTGCCAGCTCGAAGAGAGGGAGGGATGGTGAAAAACTGTTTTTT.